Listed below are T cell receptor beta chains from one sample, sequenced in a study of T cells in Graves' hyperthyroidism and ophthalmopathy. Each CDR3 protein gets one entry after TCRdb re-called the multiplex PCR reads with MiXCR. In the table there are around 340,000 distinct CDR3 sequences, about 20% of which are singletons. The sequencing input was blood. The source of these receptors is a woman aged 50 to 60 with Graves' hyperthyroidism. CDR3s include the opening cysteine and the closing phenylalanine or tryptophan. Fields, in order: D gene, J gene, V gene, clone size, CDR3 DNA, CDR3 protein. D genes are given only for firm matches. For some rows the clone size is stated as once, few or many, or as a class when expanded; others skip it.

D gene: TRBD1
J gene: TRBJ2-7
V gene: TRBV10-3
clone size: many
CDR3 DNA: TGTGCCATCAGAGGGGACAGGGGGGCCTACGAGCAGTACTTC
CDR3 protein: CAIRGDRGAYEQYF

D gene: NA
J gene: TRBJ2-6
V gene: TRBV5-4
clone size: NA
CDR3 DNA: TGTGCCAGCAGCGCGACTAGTCACTCTGGGGCCAACGTCCTGACTTTC
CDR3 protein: CASSATSHSGANVLTF

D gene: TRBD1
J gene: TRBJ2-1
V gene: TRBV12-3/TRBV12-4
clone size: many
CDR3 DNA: TGTGCCAGCAGTTTCCATACGACAGGGTTGAATGAGCAGTTCTTC
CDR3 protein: CASSFHTTGLNEQFF

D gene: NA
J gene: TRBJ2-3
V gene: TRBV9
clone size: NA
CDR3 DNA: TGTGCCAGCAGCTTTTTCGGGACTTCCGCTGATACGCAGTATTTT
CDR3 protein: CASSFFGTSADTQYF

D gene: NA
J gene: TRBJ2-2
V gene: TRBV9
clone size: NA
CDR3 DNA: TGTGCCAGCAGCGTAGGAGGGGGCACCGGGGAGCTGTTTTTT
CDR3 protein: CASSVGGGTGELFF

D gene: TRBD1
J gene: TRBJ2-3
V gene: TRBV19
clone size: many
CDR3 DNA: TGTGCCAGTAGTATACCTTCCGCAGGGGGAGGCACAGATACGCAGTATTTT
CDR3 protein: CASSIPSAGGGTDTQYF

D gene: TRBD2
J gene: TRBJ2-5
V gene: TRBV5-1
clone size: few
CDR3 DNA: TGCGCCAGCAGCTACGGGACTAGCCAAGAGACCCAGTACTTC
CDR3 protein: CASSYGTSQETQYF

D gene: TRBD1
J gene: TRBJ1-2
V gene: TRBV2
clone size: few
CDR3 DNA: TGTGCCAGCTCTACCGACAGGGGGCGTAACTATGGCTACACCTTC
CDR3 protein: CASSTDRGRNYGYTF

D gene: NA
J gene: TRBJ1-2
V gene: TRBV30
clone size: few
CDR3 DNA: TGTGCCTGGAGCGCAGCAAACTATGGCTACACCTTC
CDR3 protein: CAWSAANYGYTF

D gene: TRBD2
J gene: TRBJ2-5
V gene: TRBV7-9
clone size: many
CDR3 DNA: TGTGCCAGCAGCTTAGTTGGACTAGGGATGGAGACCCAGTACTTC
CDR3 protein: CASSLVGLGMETQYF

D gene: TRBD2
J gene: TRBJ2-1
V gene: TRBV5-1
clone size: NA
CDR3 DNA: TGCGCCAGCAGCCTGACTAGCGGGGTTAACTCCTACAATGAGCAGTTCTTC
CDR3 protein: CASSLTSGVNSYNEQFF

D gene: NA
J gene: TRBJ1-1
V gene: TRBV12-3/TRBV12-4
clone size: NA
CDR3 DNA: TGTGCCAGCACCCATCTTACATCGAGGGTCACTGAAGCTTTCTTT
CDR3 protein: CASTHLTSRVTEAFF

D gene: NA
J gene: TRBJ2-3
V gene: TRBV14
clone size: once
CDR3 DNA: TGTGCCAGCAGCTACAGGGATCAAGATACGCAGTATTTT
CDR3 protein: CASSYRDQDTQYF

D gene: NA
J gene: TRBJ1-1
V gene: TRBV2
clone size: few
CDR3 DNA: TGTGCCAGCAATAGTCGGGGGGTGAACACTGAAGCTTTCTTT
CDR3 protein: CASNSRGVNTEAFF

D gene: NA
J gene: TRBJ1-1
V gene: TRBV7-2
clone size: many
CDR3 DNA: TGTGCCAGCAGCCCTAGGGGGGGACAGAACACTGAAGCTTTCTTT
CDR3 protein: CASSPRGGQNTEAFF

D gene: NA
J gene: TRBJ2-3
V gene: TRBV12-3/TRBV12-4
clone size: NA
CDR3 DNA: TGTGCCAGCAGACAGACAGATACGCAGTATTTT
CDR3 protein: CASRQTDTQYF

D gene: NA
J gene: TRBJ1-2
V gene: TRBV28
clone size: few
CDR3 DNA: TGTGCCAGCAGTTTCGGACCCCAGGCTGGCTACACCTTC
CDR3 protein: CASSFGPQAGYTF

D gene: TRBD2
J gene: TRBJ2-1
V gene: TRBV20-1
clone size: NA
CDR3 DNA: TGCAGTGCTAGTAGGGGACTAGCGGGCGCAGAGCAGTTCTTC
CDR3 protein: CSASRGLAGAEQFF

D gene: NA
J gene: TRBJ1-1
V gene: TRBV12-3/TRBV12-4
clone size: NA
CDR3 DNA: TGTGCCAGCATTCCACAGGGGAACACTGAAGCTTTCTTT
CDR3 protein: CASIPQGNTEAFF

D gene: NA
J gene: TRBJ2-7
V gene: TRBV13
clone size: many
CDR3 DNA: TGTGCCAGCAGCTTAGGTGTATCCTACGAGCAGTACTTC
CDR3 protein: CASSLGVSYEQYF

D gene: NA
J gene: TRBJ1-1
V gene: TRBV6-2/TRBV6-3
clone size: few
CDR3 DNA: TGTGCCAGCAGTTACGGCCAGGGGTTCACTGAAGCTTTCTTT
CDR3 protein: CASSYGQGFTEAFF

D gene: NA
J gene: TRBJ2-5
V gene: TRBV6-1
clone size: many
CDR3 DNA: TGTGCCAGCAGCCAACAGGGAGAGGAGACCCAGTACTTC
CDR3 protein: CASSQQGEETQYF

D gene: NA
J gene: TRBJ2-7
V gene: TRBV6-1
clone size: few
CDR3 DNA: TGTGCCAGCACCCAACCGGACCCCCAACGCGAGCAGTACTTC
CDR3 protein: CASTQPDPQREQYF

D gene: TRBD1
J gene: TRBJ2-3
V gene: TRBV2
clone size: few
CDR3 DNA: TGTGCCAGCAGTGAGGAGGACAGGGTGGGAGATACGCAGTATTTT
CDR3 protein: CASSEEDRVGDTQYF

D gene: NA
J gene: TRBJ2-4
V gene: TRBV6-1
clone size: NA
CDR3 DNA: TGTGCCAGCAGCAACCCTTCGGGGGCCAAAAACATTCAGTACTTC
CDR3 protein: CASSNPSGAKNIQYF

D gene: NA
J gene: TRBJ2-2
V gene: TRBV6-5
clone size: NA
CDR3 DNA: TGTGCCAGCAGTTACTCACTTGGGTTGGACACCGGGGAGCTGTTTTTT
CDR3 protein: CASSYSLGLDTGELFF

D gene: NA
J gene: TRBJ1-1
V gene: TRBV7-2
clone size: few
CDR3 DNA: TGTGCCAGCAGCTTCCTCAGTTCCCCCGCTTTCTTT
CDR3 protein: CASSFLSSPAFF

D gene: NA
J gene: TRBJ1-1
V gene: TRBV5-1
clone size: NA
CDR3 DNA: TGCGCCAGCAGCTTGCAGGACACGAACACTGAAGCTTTCTTT
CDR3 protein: CASSLQDTNTEAFF

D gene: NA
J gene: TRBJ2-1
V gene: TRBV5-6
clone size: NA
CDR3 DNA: TGTGCCAGCAGGACGGCTGGGGGGATACAGTACAATGAGCAGTTCTTC
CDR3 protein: CASRTAGGIQYNEQFF

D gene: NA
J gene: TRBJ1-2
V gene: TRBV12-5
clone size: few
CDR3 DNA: TGTGCTAGTGCCACACTCCAGGGGTATGGCTACACCTTC
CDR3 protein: CASATLQGYGYTF

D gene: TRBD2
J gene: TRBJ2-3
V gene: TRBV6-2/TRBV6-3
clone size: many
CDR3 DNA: TGTGCCAGCAGTCCTCATCTAGCGGGAGCGGTGGGAACAGATACGCAGTATTTT
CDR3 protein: CASSPHLAGAVGTDTQYF

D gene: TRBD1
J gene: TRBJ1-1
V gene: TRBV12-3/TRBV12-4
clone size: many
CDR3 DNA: TGTGCCAGCAGTTTCTATGACAGGGCGAACACTGAAGCTTTCTTT
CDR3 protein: CASSFYDRANTEAFF

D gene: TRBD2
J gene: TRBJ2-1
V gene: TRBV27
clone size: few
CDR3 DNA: TGTGCCAGCACCACATTCCTAGCGGGCCTCTACAATGAGCAGTTCTTC
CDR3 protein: CASTTFLAGLYNEQFF

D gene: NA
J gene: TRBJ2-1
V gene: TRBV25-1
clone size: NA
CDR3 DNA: TGTGCCAGCAGTGAATTTGCGGGCTTAAGCAATGAGCAGTTCTTC
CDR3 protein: CASSEFAGLSNEQFF

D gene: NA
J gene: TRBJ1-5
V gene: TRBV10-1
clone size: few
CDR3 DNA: TGCGCCAGCAGGAGCCGGCTAGGCAATCAGCCCCAGCATTTT
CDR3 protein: CASRSRLGNQPQHF

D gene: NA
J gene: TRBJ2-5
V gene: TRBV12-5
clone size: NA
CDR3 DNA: TGTGCTAGTGCGGGTACCTTCCAAGAGACCCAGTACTTC
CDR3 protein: CASAGTFQETQYF

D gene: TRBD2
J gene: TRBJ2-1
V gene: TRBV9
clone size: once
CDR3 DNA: TGTGCCAGCAGCGACCTAGCGGGAGGGTTCAATGAGCAGTTCTTC
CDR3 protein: CASSDLAGGFNEQFF

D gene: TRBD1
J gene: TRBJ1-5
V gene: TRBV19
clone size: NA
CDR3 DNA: TGTGCCAGTAGTATAGAGCGCAGGGGGAATCAGCCCCAGCATTTT
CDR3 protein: CASSIERRGNQPQHF

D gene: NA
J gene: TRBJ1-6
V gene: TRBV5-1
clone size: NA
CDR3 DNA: TGCGCCAGCAGCTTATCGGCAGATACACCCCTCCACTTT
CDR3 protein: CASSLSADTPLHF

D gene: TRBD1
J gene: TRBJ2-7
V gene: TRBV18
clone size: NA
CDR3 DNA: TGTGCCAGCTCACGTACAGGGGGCAGTTCCTACGAGCAGTACTTC
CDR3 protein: CASSRTGGSSYEQYF

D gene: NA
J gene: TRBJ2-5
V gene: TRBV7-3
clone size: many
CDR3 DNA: TGTGCCAGCAGCTCATACCACCAAGAGACCCAGTACTTC
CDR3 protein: CASSSYHQETQYF